Reported below is one T cell receptor (beta chain). Generated by immunoSEQ multiplex PCR, the TCRdb table keeps only in-frame clones and is missing some. The sample consists of approximately 15,000 clones, roughly 71% of them appearing once. Treatment reported: randomized to nivolumab then ipilimumab (arm A) or the reverse (arm B). None of the patients previously received DNA-damaging chemotherapy. PBMC sorting kept live CD3+CD8+ cells without CD19 or CD56. The CDR3 is 15 residues long. CDR1 and CDR2 (germline): SGHTA, FQGNSA. V gave up 2 bases and J gave up 3 bases, with 14 bases separating them. This record belongs to a study of sequential checkpoint blockade in melanoma. Overall study: First-line arms were nivolumab then ipilimumab, or the reverse, randomized 1:1.

The clonotype comes from a human donor with melanoma. The V gene is TRBV7-2, the J gene TRBJ2-7; D might be TRBD1 (5 bases). The sequenced sample was CD8+ T cells sorted from blood (inferred from file names), obtained from a patient given nivolumab and ipilimumab in sequence. CDR3 loop: CASSLPRDSFYEQYF. The CDR3 DNA sequence: TGTGCCAGCAGCTTACCCCGCGACAGCTTCTACGAGCAGTACTTC.